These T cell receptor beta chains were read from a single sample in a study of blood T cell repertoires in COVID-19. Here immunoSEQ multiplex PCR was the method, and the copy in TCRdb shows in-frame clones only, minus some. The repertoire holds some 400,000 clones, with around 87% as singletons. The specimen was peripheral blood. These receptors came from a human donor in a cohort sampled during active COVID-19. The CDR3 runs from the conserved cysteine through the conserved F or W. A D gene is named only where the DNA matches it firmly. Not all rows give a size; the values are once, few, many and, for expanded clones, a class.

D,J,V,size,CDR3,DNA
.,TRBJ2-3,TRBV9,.,CASSVGGQPFTDTQYF,TGTGCCAGCAGCGTAGGTGGACAGCCATTCACAGATACGCAGTATTTT
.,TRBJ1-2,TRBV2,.,CASRAWTGENYGYTF,TGTGCCAGCAGGGCTTGGACGGGAGAGAACTATGGCTACACCTTC
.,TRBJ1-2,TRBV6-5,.,CASSQTVNYGYTF,TGTGCCAGCAGCCAGACAGTGAACTATGGCTACACCTTC
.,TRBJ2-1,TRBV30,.,CAWSGSNNEQFF,TGTGCCTGGTCCGGGAGCAACAATGAGCAGTTCTTC
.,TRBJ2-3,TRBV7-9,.,CASSLVGRATDTQYF,TGTGCCAGCAGCTTAGTGGGCAGGGCGACAGATACGCAGTATTTT
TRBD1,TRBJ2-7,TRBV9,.,CASSWGTGTSYEQYF,TGTGCCAGCAGCTGGGGGACAGGGACCTCCTACGAGCAGTACTTC
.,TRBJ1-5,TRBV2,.,CASSETRGGNQPQHF,TGTGCCAGCAGTGAAACCAGGGGCGGCAATCAGCCCCAGCATTTT
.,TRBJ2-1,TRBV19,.,CASSIGGTYNEQFF,TGTGCCAGTAGTATCGGTGGTACCTACAATGAGCAGTTCTTC
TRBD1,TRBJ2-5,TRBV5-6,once,CASRRQGARGSWETQYF,TGTGCCAGCAGACGACAGGGGGCAAGGGGTTCGTGGGAGACCCAGTACTTC
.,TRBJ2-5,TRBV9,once,CASSVGQPRETQYF,TGTGCCAGCAGCGTAGGACAGCCACGGGAGACCCAGTACTTC
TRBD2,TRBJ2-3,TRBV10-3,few,CAISESSGGTDTQYF,TGTGCCATCAGTGAGTCTAGCGGGGGAACAGATACGCAGTATTTT
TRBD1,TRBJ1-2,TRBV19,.,CASSIGADRPYGYTF,TGTGCCAGTAGTATAGGGGCGGACAGGCCGTATGGCTACACCTTC
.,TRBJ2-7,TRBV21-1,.,CASSSFLGGGRVYEQYF,TGTGCCAGCAGCAGCTTCTTGGGAGGCGGGAGGGTCTACGAGCAGTACTTC
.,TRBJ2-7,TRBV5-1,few,CASSLTGGYEQYF,TGCGCCAGCAGCCTAACAGGAGGGTACGAGCAGTACTTC
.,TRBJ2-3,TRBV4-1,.,CASSPHGGTQYF,TGCGCCAGCAGCCCCCATGGCGGTACGCAGTATTTT
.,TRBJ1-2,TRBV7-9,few,CASSPSGGEGHYGYTF,TGTGCCAGCAGCCCATCCGGAGGGGAGGGTCACTATGGCTACACCTTC
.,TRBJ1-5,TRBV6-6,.,CASSSGGSNQPQHF,TGTGCCAGCAGTTCGGGGGGAAGCAATCAGCCCCAGCATTTT
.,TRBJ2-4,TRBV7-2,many,CASSFAGNQNIQYF,TGTGCCAGCAGCTTCGCCGGGAATCAAAACATTCAGTACTTC
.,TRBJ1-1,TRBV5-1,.,CASSSNTEAFF,TGCGCCAGCAGCTCAAACACTGAAGCTTTCTTT
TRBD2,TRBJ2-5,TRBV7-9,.,CASSFPTSGGDQETQYF,TGTGCCAGCAGCTTTCCAACTAGCGGGGGGGATCAAGAGACCCAGTACTTC
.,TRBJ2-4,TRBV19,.,CASNAGADLAKNIQYF,TGTGCCAGTAACGCAGGTGCCGACCTAGCCAAAAACATTCAGTACTTC
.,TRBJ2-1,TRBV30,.,CAWSNRPNEQFF,TGTGCCTGGAGTAACAGACCCAATGAGCAGTTCTTC
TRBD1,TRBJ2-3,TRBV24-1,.,CATSDFRTGGTDTQYF,TGTGCCACCAGTGATTTCAGGACAGGGGGTACAGATACGCAGTATTTT
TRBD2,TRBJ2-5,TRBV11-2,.,CASSLDTGSGELETQYF,TGTGCCAGCAGCTTAGATACGGGTAGCGGGGAGCTAGAGACCCAGTACTTC
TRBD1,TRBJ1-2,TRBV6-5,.,CASSSDRGQGGYTF,TGTGCCAGCAGTTCGGACAGGGGGCAGGGAGGCTACACCTTC
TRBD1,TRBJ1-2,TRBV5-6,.,CASSGQGYGYTF,TGTGCCAGCAGCGGACAGGGGTATGGCTACACCTTC
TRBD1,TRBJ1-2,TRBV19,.,CASSIGRRTGSYGYTF,TGTGCCAGTAGTATTGGGCGTCGGACAGGGAGCTATGGCTACACCTTC
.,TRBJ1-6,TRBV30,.,CAWTGFYNSPLHF,TGTGCCTGGACAGGATTCTATAATTCACCCCTCCACTTT
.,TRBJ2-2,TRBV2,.,CASRTGTNTGELFF,TGTGCCAGCAGAACCGGGACTAACACCGGGGAGCTGTTTTTT